This note documents a single T cell receptor (beta chain) sequence. The target antigen is unknown. Measured with immunoSEQ multiplex PCR; TCRdb has only the in-frame clones, and not every one. The profile covers 75,000 to 85,000 clones, with around nine tenths appearing a single time and about 0.6% taken by the ten largest. V gave up 0 bases and J gave up 1 base, with 8 bases separating them. CDR3 length equals 15 residues. Germline V gene data show CDR1 as SGDLS and CDR2 as YYNGEE. The data stem from a study of a mutant IDH1 vaccine in newly diagnosed glioma. Study as a whole: The patients received vaccinations eight times, in weeks 1, 3, 5, 7, 11, 15, 19 and 23. In some groups vaccination began 4-6 weeks post-radiotherapy; others received it with temozolomide.

Study-wide results and caveats: Of all patients, under 95% showed vaccine-induced immune responses.

Time point indicated: week 5, during vaccination. A 20-mer mutant IDH1 peptide at 300 ug was injected subcutaneously with topical imiquimod. Source: PBMCs, taken from a glioma patient whose treatment included an IDH1 peptide vaccine. The chain employs TRBV9 and TRBJ2-1, with a weak D call TRBD2 (5 bases). This receptor was taken from a woman aged 50 to 60 with glioma. Written as DNA, the CDR3 is TGTGCCAGCAGCGTAGTTAGCGAGTCCTACAATGAGCAGTTCTTC. It codes for CASSVVSESYNEQFF.